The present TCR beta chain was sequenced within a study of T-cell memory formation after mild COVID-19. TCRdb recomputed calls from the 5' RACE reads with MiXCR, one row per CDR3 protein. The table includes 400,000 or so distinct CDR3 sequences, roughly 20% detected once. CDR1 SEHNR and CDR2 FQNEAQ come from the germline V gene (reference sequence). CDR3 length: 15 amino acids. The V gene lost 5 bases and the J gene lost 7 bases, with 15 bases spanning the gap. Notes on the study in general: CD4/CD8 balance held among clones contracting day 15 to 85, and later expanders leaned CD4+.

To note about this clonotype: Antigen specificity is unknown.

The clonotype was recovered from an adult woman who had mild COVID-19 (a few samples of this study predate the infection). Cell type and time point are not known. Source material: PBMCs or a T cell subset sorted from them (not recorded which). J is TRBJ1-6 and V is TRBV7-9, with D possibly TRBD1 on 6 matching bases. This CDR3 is CASSPRGNGNSPLHF. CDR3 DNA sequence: TGTGCCAGCAGCCCCAGGGGAAATGGGAATTCACCCCTCCACTTT. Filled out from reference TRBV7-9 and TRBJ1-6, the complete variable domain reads DTGVSQNPRHKITKRGQNVTFRCDPISEHNRLYWYRQTLGQGPEFLTYFQNEAQLEKSRLLSDRFSAERPKGSFSTLEIQRTEQGDSAMYLCASSPRGNGNSPLHFGNGTRLTVT.